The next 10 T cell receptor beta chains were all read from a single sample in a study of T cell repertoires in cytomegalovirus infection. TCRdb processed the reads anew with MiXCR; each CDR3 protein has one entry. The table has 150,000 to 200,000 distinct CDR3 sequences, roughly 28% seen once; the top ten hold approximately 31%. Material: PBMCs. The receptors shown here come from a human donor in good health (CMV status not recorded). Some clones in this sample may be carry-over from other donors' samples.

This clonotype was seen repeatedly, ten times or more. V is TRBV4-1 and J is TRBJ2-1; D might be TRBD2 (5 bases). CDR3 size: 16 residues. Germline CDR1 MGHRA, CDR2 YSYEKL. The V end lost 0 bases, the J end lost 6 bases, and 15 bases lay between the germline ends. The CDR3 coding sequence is TGCGCCAGCAGCCAAGATGTAGGGCTAGGAGGCAATGAGCAGTTCTTC. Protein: CASSQDVGLGGNEQFF.

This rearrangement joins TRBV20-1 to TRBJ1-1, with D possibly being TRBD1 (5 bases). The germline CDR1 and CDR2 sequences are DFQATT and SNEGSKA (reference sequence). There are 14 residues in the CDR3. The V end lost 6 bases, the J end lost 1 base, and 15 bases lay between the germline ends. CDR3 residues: CSALRGGGNTEAFF. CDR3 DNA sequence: TGCAGTGCCCTCCGCGGGGGAGGGAACACTGAAGCTTTCTTT.

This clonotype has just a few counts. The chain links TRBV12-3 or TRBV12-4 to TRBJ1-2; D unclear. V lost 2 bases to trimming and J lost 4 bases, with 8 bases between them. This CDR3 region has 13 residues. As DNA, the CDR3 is TGTGCCAGCAGTTTAATCCAGAGCTATGGCTACACCTTC. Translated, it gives CASSLIQSYGYTF.

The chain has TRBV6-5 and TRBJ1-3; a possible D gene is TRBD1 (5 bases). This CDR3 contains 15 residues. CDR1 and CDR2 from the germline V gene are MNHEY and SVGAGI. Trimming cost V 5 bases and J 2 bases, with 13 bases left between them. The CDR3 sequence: CASSASGTPGNTIYF. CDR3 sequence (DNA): TGTGCCAGCAGTGCCTCCGGGACTCCTGGAAACACCATATATTTT.

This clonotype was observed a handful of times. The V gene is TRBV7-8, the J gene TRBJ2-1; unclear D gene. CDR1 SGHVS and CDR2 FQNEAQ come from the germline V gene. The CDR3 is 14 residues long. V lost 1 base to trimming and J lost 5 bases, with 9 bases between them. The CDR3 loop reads CASSLEPVDNEQFF. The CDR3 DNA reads TGTGCCAGCAGCTTAGAGCCAGTAGACAATGAGCAGTTCTTC.

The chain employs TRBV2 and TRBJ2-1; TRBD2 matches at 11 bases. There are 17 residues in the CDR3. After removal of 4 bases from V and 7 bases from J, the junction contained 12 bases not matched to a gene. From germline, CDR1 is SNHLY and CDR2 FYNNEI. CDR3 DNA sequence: TGTGCCAGCAGTGGCGGGAACGGACTAGCGGGTGGGAATGAGCAGTTCTTC. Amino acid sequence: CASSGGNGLAGGNEQFF.

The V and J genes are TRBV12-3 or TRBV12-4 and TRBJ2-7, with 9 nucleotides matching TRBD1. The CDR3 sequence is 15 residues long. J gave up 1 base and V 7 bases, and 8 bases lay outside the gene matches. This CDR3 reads CASKAGTGSSYEQYF. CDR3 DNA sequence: TGTGCCAGCAAAGCCGGGACAGGGAGTTCCTACGAGCAGTACTTC.

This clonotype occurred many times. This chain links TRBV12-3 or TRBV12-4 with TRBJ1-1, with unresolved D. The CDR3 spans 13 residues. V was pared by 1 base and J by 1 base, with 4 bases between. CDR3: CASSLVWNTEAFF. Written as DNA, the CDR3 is TGTGCCAGCAGTTTAGTATGGAACACTGAAGCTTTCTTT.

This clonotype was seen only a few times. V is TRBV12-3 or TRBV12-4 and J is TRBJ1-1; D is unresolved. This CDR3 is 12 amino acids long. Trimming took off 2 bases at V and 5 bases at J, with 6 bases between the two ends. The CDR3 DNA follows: TGTGCCAGCAGTTTAATGATAACTGAAGCTTTCTTT. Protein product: CASSLMITEAFF.

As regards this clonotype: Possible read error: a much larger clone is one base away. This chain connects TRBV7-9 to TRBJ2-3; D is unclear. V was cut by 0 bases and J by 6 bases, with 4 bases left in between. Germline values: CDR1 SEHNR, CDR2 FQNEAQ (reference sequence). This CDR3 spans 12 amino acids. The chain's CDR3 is CASSLASDTQYF. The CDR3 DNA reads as TGTGCCAGCAGCTTAGCGTCGGATACGCAGTATTTT. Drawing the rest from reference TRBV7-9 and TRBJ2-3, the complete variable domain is DTGVSQNPRHKITKRGQNVTFRCDPISEHNRLYWYRQTLGQGPEFLTYFQNEAQLEKSRLLSDRFSAERPKGSFSTLEIQRTEQGDSAMYLCASSLASDTQYFGPGTRLTVL.